The clone carrying this T cell receptor (beta chain) is medium-sized in the sample. Distinct nucleotide sequences in the sample also encode this CDR3. This sample was taken from a study of CD8+ T cells in alopecia areata. TCR sequencing used cDNA made by reverse transcription of extracted RNA. Only in-frame clones appear in the TCRdb table, and some are missing; sequencing was by immunoSEQ multiplex PCR. Here the sample spans under 150,000 clones, roughly 56% being singletons. The CDR3 consists of 11 residues. V dropped 2 bases and J dropped 4 bases, with 3 bases sitting between them. CDR1 is SGHTA, CDR2 FQGNSA, per germline. The treatment: oral pan-JAK inhibitor, 5-10 mg twice daily.

The sample in question was CD4+ T cells sorted from blood, obtained at week 24, from a patient treated with tofacitinib. This sequence joins TRBV7-2 and TRBJ2-7; D remains unclear. This TCR derives from a human donor with alopecia areata. The CDR3 spells CASSLRYEQYF. CDR3 DNA sequence: TGTGCCAGCAGCTTAAGATACGAGCAGTACTTC.